Below are 24 T cell receptor beta chains sequenced from a single sample in a study of cytomegalovirus exposure and HLA in healthy donors. PCR amplification relied on 60 Vbeta primers (plus 13 Jbeta primers). Clones were read by immunoSEQ multiplex PCR, and TCRdb kept only the in-frame ones, dropping some. The sample holds about 200,000 clones, roughly 83% seen once. The material sequenced was PBMCs. The receptor source for this set is a woman aged 45-65 years in good health and CMV-seronegative.

The rearrangement uses TRBV6-5 and TRBJ1-2; D might be TRBD1 (6 bases). Trimming removed 0 bases from V and 7 bases from J, with 9 bases in between. This CDR3 contains 13 residues. In germline, CDR1 is MNHEY, CDR2 SVGAGI. The CDR3 protein is CASSYSRGTGYTF. The CDR3 nucleotides read TGTGCCAGCAGTTACTCAAGGGGGACTGGCTACACCTTC.

The J gene is TRBJ2-7, the V gene TRBV6-1; 8 nucleotides align to TRBD1. Trimming removed 3 bases from V and 2 bases from J; junction bases left unmatched: 6. Germline loops: CDR1 MNHNS, CDR2 SASEGT. CDR3 size: 15 residues. CDR3 bases: TGTGCCAGCAGTGAGCAAGACAGGGGAACCTACGAGCAGTACTTC. Residues: CASSEQDRGTYEQYF.

This clone was detected once. J is TRBJ1-1 and V is TRBV18, with TRBD1 as a possible D gene (5 bases). Looked up from germline, CDR1 is KGHSH and CDR2 is LQKENI. V lost 0 bases, J lost 0 bases, and 11 bases lay in between. The CDR3 covers 16 residues. As DNA, the CDR3 is TGTGCCAGCTCACCACCGGGGGGACGGATGAACACTGAAGCTTTCTTT. It yields the protein CASSPPGGRMNTEAFF.

The DNA for the CDR3 is TGTGCCAGCGGGAGGGACCATGGCTATGGCTACACCTTC. Its protein product is CASGRDHGYGYTF. The chain carries TRBV28 and TRBJ1-2, with D maybe TRBD1 (5 bases). Germline-derived CDR1 and CDR2 are MDHEN and SYDVKM. Trimming stripped 8 bases from V and 4 bases from J, with 14 bases between. The CDR3 sequence is 13 residues long.

The rearrangement uses TRBV9 and TRBJ2-3; D possibly corresponds to TRBD2 (6 bases). Trimming shortened V by 4 bases and J by 3 bases, and 12 bases separated the two germline ends. The V gene's germline CDR1 is SGDLS and CDR2 YYNGEE. The CDR3 consists of 14 residues. CDR3 region: CASSSGSRTDTQYF. CDR3 DNA: TGTGCCAGCAGCTCCGGGAGTCGTACAGATACGCAGTATTTT.

This sequence joins TRBV6-5 and TRBJ2-1; TRBD2 agrees at 11 bases. The CDR3 sequence is 15 residues long. In germline, CDR1 is MNHEY, CDR2 SVGAGI. Trimming at V came to 6 bases and at J to 9 bases, leaving 10 bases not matched to a gene. The chain's CDR3 is CASSLSGGAWSEQFF. The CDR3 nucleotides read TGTGCCAGCAGCCTTAGCGGGGGGGCCTGGAGTGAGCAGTTCTTC.

This clone has a handful of counts. The rearrangement joins TRBV7-3 to TRBJ1-1; D gene uncertain. Germline loops: CDR1 SGHTA, CDR2 FQGTGA. CDR3 length: 13 residues. Trimming took 2 bases from V and 4 from J, leaving 8 bases between them. The CDR3 region is CASSLGGPTEAFF. CDR3 sequence (DNA): TGTGCCAGCAGCTTAGGAGGACCCACTGAAGCTTTCTTT.

The chain recombines TRBV2 with TRBJ1-1; a possible D gene is TRBD1 (5 bases). Germline CDR1 and CDR2: SNHLY and FYNNEI. The CDR3 contains 15 residues. V was clipped by 2 bases and J by 5 bases, with 15 bases between them. The CDR3 spells CASSEPLGHRTEAFF. CDR3 coding DNA: TGTGCCAGCAGTGAACCTCTTGGACACCGAACTGAAGCTTTCTTT.

This chain uses TRBV27 with TRBJ2-1, with D perhaps TRBD2 (5 bases). Trimming removed 1 base at V and 9 bases at J, with 13 bases between. The CDR3 length is 14 residues. CDR1 MNHEY and CDR2 SMNVEV come from the germline V gene (reference sequence). CDR3 coding DNA: TGTGCCAGCAGTTTATTTAGCGTCTTAAGTGAGCAGTTCTTC. This encodes CASSLFSVLSEQFF.

Only one count was recorded for this clone. The rearrangement links TRBV5-8 to TRBJ2-1; TRBD1 might be the D (6 bases). Trimming stripped 0 bases from V and 3 bases from J, with 7 bases between. This CDR3 has 14 residues. The germline V gene encodes CDR1 SGHTS and CDR2 YDEGEE. CDR3 amino acids: CASSLDRDYNEQFF. The DNA of the CDR3 is TGTGCCAGCAGCTTGGACAGGGACTACAATGAGCAGTTCTTC.

The genes are TRBV30 and TRBJ2-1, with TRBD2 identical over 9 bases. Trimming at V came to 1 base and at J to 6 bases, leaving 7 bases not matched to a gene. The CDR3 totals 15 residues. The germline V gene has CDR1 GTSNPN and CDR2 SVGIG (reference sequence). CDR3 region: CAWSGMGLASNEQFF. The CDR3 DNA reads as TGTGCCTGGAGTGGGATGGGACTAGCATCCAATGAGCAGTTCTTC.

The V call is TRBV18, the J call TRBJ2-2, with D maybe TRBD1 (5 bases). This CDR3 contains 15 residues. The germline gives CDR1 KGHSH, CDR2 LQKENI. Trimming shortened V by 3 bases and J by 0 bases, and 8 bases separated the two germline ends. CDR3 in amino acids: CASSPRQSNTGELFF. For the CDR3, the DNA is TGTGCCAGCTCACCGCGACAGTCGAACACCGGGGAGCTGTTTTTT.

The chain carries TRBV7-2 and TRBJ2-1; 13 nucleotides match TRBD2. There are 19 residues in the CDR3. Germline CDR1 is SGHTA and CDR2 is FQGNSA. With V trimmed by 4 bases and J by 4 bases, 13 bases remained unmatched. The CDR3 loop is CASSSPRVGTSGAYNEQFF. As DNA, the CDR3 is TGTGCCAGCAGCTCCCCCCGGGTCGGGACTAGCGGGGCTTACAATGAGCAGTTCTTC.

The chain has TRBV7-9 and TRBJ2-1, with 12 bases fitting TRBD1. CDR3 length: 16 residues. Looked up from germline, CDR1 is SEHNR and CDR2 is FQNEAQ (reference sequence). Trimming cost V 3 bases and J 8 bases; bases outside gene matches: 8. The CDR3 loop reads CASSFAGTGGKDEQFF. The DNA of the CDR3 is TGTGCCAGCAGCTTCGCCGGGACAGGGGGCAAGGATGAGCAGTTCTTC.

The chain employs TRBV6-1 and TRBJ1-1, with TRBD1 matching over 12 bases. CDR1 and CDR2 from the germline V gene are MNHNS and SASEGT. The CDR3 has 16 residues. V was pared by 3 bases and J by 8 bases, with 10 bases of the junction left unmatched. CDR3 DNA: TGTGCCAGCAGTGATTGGAGGGGACAGGGGGCGCGGGAAGCTTTCTTT. Translated, it gives CASSDWRGQGAREAFF.

CDR3 loop: CASSVRTGTLDYTF. The CDR3 DNA follows: TGTGCCAGCAGCGTCAGGACAGGGACCTTAGACTACACCTTC. This chain uses TRBV9 with TRBJ1-2, with 8 positions matching TRBD1. This CDR3 has 14 amino acids. The trim removed 2 bases at V and 10 bases at J, leaving 10 bases unmatched. Germline assignment: CDR1 SGDLS and CDR2 YYNGEE.

This chain joins TRBV5-4 and TRBJ1-2; unclear D gene. With 0 bases removed from V and 5 bases from J, the gap between germline ends came to 11 bases. The CDR3 runs 14 residues. Per the germline V gene, CDR1 is SGHNT and CDR2 is YYREEE (reference sequence). CDR3 amino acids: CASSLGEAWYGYTF. The CDR3 DNA follows: TGTGCCAGCAGCTTGGGTGAGGCTTGGTATGGCTACACCTTC.

A word on this clone: In the same sample, other DNA sequences code for this CDR3. The chain has TRBV15 and TRBJ2-2, with TRBD1 as a possible D gene (5 bases). Germline V lookup: CDR1 LNHNV, CDR2 YYDKDF (reference sequence). The CDR3 is 18 residues long. Trimming removed 3 bases at V and 5 bases at J, with 22 bases between. The chain's CDR3 is CATSSLRRGFVITGELFF. CDR3 DNA: TGTGCCACCAGCAGCCTTCGAAGGGGTTTTGTAATAACCGGGGAGCTGTTTTTT.

The gene calls are TRBV13 and TRBJ2-7, with a possible D match to TRBD1 (6 bases). Per the germline V gene, CDR1 is PRHDT and CDR2 is FYEKMQ (reference sequence). V lost 0 bases to trimming and J lost 3 bases, with 15 bases between them. The CDR3 consists of 16 residues. The CDR3 DNA reads TGTGCCAGCAGCTTAGGGAGCCCAGGGGTAGGCTACGAGCAGTACTTC. Amino acids: CASSLGSPGVGYEQYF.

The rearrangement links TRBV10-3 to TRBJ2-3; weak D call: TRBD2 (5 bases). This CDR3 has 14 residues. CDR1 and CDR2 from the germline V gene are ENHRY and SYGVKD. V gave up 10 bases and J gave up 0 bases, with 14 bases separating them. The CDR3 spells CATTVAGSTDTQYF. The CDR3 DNA reads as TGTGCCACCACAGTGGCGGGTAGCACAGATACGCAGTATTTT.

This clone was picked up one time. V is TRBV5-1 and J is TRBJ1-6; D is undetermined. Trimming removed 0 bases at V and 7 bases at J, with 14 bases between. Per the germline V gene, CDR1 is SGHRS and CDR2 is YFSETQ. The CDR3 is 16 residues long. In DNA, the CDR3 is TGCGCCAGCAGCTTGGCCGTCTCCCCGGGAAATTCACCCCTCCACTTT. Its protein is CASSLAVSPGNSPLHF.

The rearrangement links TRBV19 to TRBJ1-4, with no clear D. CDR3 length: 17 amino acids. Per germline, CDR1 LNHDA and CDR2 SQIVND (reference sequence). Trimming pared 2 bases from V and 3 bases from J, leaving 16 bases between. CDR3 loop: CASSINLPAASNEKLFF. For the CDR3, the DNA is TGTGCCAGTAGTATAAATCTTCCGGCGGCTTCTAATGAAAAACTGTTTTTT.

DNA for the CDR3: TGTGCCAGAAGCTTGGCCAGGGGGCAAATCTCCTCCTACAATGAGCAGTTCTTC. This translates into CARSLARGQISSYNEQFF. This rearrangement joins TRBV5-3 to TRBJ2-1, with 8 nucleotides matching TRBD1. TRBV5-3 is given ORF status, its function remaining uncertain. The V gene end was trimmed by 0 bases and the J gene end by 0 bases; junction bases not matched to a gene: 8. This CDR3 spans 18 amino acids.

This clone turned up a few times. The chain combines TRBV7-9 with TRBJ2-7; a possible D gene is TRBD2 (5 bases). Germline V lookup: CDR1 SEHNR, CDR2 FQNEAQ (reference sequence). The CDR3 has 12 amino acids. The V end was cut by 4 bases, the J end by 5 bases, with 9 bases between. The CDR3 DNA reads as TGTGCCAGCAGCTATATCGGGAACGAGCAGTACTTC. As protein: CASSYIGNEQYF.